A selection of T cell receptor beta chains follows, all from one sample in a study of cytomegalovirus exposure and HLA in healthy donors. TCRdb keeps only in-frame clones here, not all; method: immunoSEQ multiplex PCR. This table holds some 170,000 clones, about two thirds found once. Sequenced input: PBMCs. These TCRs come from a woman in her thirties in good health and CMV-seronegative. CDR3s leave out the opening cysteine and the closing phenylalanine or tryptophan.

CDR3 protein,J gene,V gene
ASSQGVRGSQPQH,TRBJ1-5,TRBV4-3
SVGTGGSPLH,TRBJ1-6,TRBV29-1
ASSTTVLNQPQH,TRBJ1-5,TRBV19
ASSSTSGGTYNEQF,TRBJ2-1,TRBV5-1
ASSIFAGLAQF,TRBJ2-1,TRBV6-6
ASSVEGDQPQH,TRBJ1-5,TRBV2
ASRLGPGQDGNQPQH,TRBJ1-5,TRBV4-1
ASSKTQGTNTGELF,TRBJ2-2,TRBV21-1
ASSPFRQGANIQY,TRBJ2-4,TRBV27
ASSLEGDGGNQPQH,TRBJ1-5,TRBV7-2
ASSQVSPSVTETQY,TRBJ2-5,TRBV4-1
ASRGGTLGEQY,TRBJ2-7,TRBV2
ASSLRGGGADEQF,TRBJ2-1,TRBV7-9
ASSLNAAAYNEQF,TRBJ2-1,TRBV11-2
ASGLGDTTNEKLF,TRBJ1-4,TRBV12-5
ASSLGGVNGNTIY,TRBJ1-3,TRBV5-1
ASYRGAGNTIY,TRBJ1-3,TRBV6-5
ASSQDLAGGTDTQY,TRBJ2-3,TRBV4-2
ASSPREGTEAF,TRBJ1-1,TRBV13
ASSSTIGDNEQF,TRBJ2-1,TRBV5-1
ASSLIGGGNTIY,TRBJ1-3,TRBV28
ASSPGSSLGNTIY,TRBJ1-3,TRBV18
ATSRDLPDRSYGYT,TRBJ1-2,TRBV15
ASRAGLAGGANTGELF,TRBJ2-2,TRBV2
ASSWGTGELEQY,TRBJ2-7,TRBV7-2
ASSSPPGELF,TRBJ2-2,TRBV6-6
ASSVNRGPTYNEQF,TRBJ2-1,TRBV9
ASSVLESYEQY,-,TRBV7-8
ASSLSSRLANYGYT,TRBJ1-2,TRBV27
ASGPLAENTDTQY,TRBJ2-3,TRBV27
ASWDREETQY,TRBJ2-5,TRBV6-5
ASSRLAAGEQY,TRBJ2-7,TRBV6-5
AISELPGQGAKGTEAF,TRBJ1-1,TRBV10-3
ASSLRSFQENPSGANVLT,TRBJ2-6,TRBV7-3
ASSPELSGANVLT,TRBJ2-6,TRBV7-2
ASSGTDIGYGYT,TRBJ1-2,TRBV9
ASSLRFTGDYEQY,TRBJ2-7,TRBV7-9
ASSPGLADTDTQY,TRBJ2-3,TRBV27
ASSSLGQGLHEQY,TRBJ2-7,TRBV28
ASSYPLGGTSSLF,TRBJ2-1,TRBV6-6
ASSLVSGFGETQY,TRBJ2-5,TRBV7-2
ASSQLGTYNEQF,TRBJ2-1,TRBV14
ASSQGAGQPQH,TRBJ1-5,TRBV6-1
ASSYLLAGGYEQY,TRBJ2-7,TRBV6-6
AIGTLANEQF,TRBJ2-1,TRBV10-3
ALTKNIQY,TRBJ2-4,TRBV19
ASSLQGSKNTEAF,TRBJ1-1,TRBV5-1
ASSKTGDFTDTQY,TRBJ2-3,TRBV5-1
ASSQVSSGNYEQF,TRBJ2-1,TRBV4-3
ASSRLLGTETQY,TRBJ2-5,TRBV7-2